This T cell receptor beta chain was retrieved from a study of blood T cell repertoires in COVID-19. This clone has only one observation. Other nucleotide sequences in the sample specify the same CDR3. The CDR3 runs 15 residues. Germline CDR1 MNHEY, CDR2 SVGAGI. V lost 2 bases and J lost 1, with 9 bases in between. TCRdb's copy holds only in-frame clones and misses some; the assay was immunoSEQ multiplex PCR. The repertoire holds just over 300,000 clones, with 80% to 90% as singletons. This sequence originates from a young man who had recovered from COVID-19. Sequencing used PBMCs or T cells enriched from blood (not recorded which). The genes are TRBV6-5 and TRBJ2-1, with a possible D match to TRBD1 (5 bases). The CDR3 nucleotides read TGTGCCAGCAGTTACGGGCAGGGATCCTACAATGAGCAGTTCTTC. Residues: CASSYGQGSYNEQFF.